One sample yielded the 8 T cell receptor beta chains listed below, sequenced in a study of blood T cell repertoires in COVID-19. The assay was immunoSEQ multiplex PCR, and TCRdb's table has in-frame clones only and misses some. The repertoire holds about 140,000 clones, with approximately 80% as singletons. Sequenced sample: peripheral blood. The receptors shown here come from a man between 65 and 85 years old who had recovered from COVID-19.

The sample holds a few counts of this clone. The chain recombines TRBV27 with TRBJ1-6, with D uncertain. V gave up 8 bases and J gave up 0 bases, with 8 bases separating them. CDR3 length: 14 amino acids. Germline CDR1 reads MNHEY; CDR2 reads SMNVEV (reference sequence). The DNA for the CDR3 is TGTGCCAGCGCGTCTAGCTCCTATAATTCACCCCTCCACTTT. Residues: CASASSSYNSPLHF.

This rearrangement joins TRBV7-9 to TRBJ1-2; D may be TRBD1 (5 bases). V was clipped by 5 bases and J by 4 bases, with 14 bases between them. Per germline, CDR1 SEHNR and CDR2 FQNEAQ (reference sequence). There are 14 residues in the CDR3. The CDR3 DNA follows: TGTGCCAGCAGCCCCCGACAGAATAGCTATGGCTACACCTTC. This sequence encodes CASSPRQNSYGYTF.

This clone was found once. The V call is TRBV5-1, the J call TRBJ1-4; D not resolved. V shed 4 bases and J shed 8 bases, with 18 bases lying between them. The CDR3 consists of 15 residues. Germline V gene sequence: CDR1 SGHRS, CDR2 YFSETQ. The CDR3 is CASSTGYGGQEKLFF. The CDR3 nucleotides are TGCGCCAGCAGCACCGGATACGGCGGCCAGGAAAAACTGTTTTTT.

This clone was observed once. The J gene is TRBJ2-1, the V gene TRBV30; 7 bases match TRBD2. This CDR3 has 15 amino acids. The V gene's germline CDR1 is GTSNPN and CDR2 SVGIG (reference sequence). Trimming at V came to 3 bases and at J to 4 bases, leaving 9 bases not matched to a gene. CDR3 coding DNA: TGTGCCTGGAGAAGCTGGGCGGGAGAATACAATGAGCAGTTCTTC. Its translation is CAWRSWAGEYNEQFF.

The V gene is TRBV3-1 (or the pseudogene TRBV3-2), the J gene TRBJ1-2; a weak D match, TRBD1 (6 bases). CDR3 length: 16 amino acids. V was pared by 4 bases and J by 1 base, with 16 bases between. Germline V lookup: CDR1 LGHDT, CDR2 YNNKEL (reference sequence). DNA for the CDR3: TGTGCCAGCAGCCTCAGGGGCGCGGTGGATAACTATGGCTACACCTTC. Translation: CASSLRGAVDNYGYTF.

This clone appeared a few times. This rearrangement joins TRBV7-9 to TRBJ2-2, with TRBD2 as a possible D gene (6 bases). The CDR3 length is 15 residues. CDR1 and CDR2 (germline): SEHNR, FQNEAQ (reference sequence). The V gene lost 5 bases and the J gene lost 5 bases, with 15 bases spanning the gap. The CDR3 DNA is TGTGCCAGCAGCCCCCGGGAGATAGGGACCGGGGAGCTGTTTTTT. Its translation: CASSPREIGTGELFF. The full variable domain, its missing parts supplied by reference TRBV7-9 and TRBJ2-2, is DTGVSQNPRHKITKRGQNVTFRCDPISEHNRLYWYRQTLGQGPEFLTYFQNEAQLEKSRLLSDRFSAERPKGSFSTLEIQRTEQGDSAMYLCASSPREIGTGELFFGEGSRLTVL.

The chain joins TRBV29-1 to TRBJ2-1; 7 bases fit TRBD1. The trim removed 7 bases at V and 9 bases at J, leaving 9 bases unmatched. Germline CDR1 SQVTM, CDR2 ANQGSEA. CDR3 length: 12 amino acids. The CDR3 sequence is CSAEHTGAEQFF. The CDR3 bases are TGCAGCGCCGAACATACAGGGGCTGAGCAGTTCTTC.

The J gene is TRBJ1-4, the V gene TRBV6-6; TRBD1 matches at 9 bases. The CDR3 totals 14 residues. CDR1 is MNHNY, CDR2 SVGAGI, per germline (reference sequence). The trim removed 6 bases at V and 7 bases at J, leaving 6 bases unmatched. The CDR3 DNA is TGTGCCAGCAGACTACAGGGGGCACCTGAAAAACTGTTTTTT. It encodes CASRLQGAPEKLFF.